The T cell receptor beta chain described here comes from a study of cytomegalovirus exposure and HLA in healthy donors. PCR involved 60 Vbeta and 13 Jbeta primers. Assay: immunoSEQ multiplex PCR; the TCRdb copy retains only in-frame clones and omits some. The sample lists approximately 120,000 clones, 60% to 85% occurring once. General study points: A classifier reportedly called cytomegalovirus status with high sensitivity and specificity. A later analysis linked 15,000 to 20,000 TCR beta sequences to HLA alleles at 0.05 false discovery rate. Analyses of presence/absence relied on an assumption of roughly uniform sequencing depth across donors. Later analysis associated a missense DCLRE1C variant with TCR beta V- and J-gene trimming.

This clone has just a few counts. Its matching antigen is unknown. This sample also contains other DNA sequences that code for the same CDR3. V lost 8 bases to trimming and J lost 2 bases; unmatched junction nucleotides: 6. The CDR3 has 14 residues. Germline V lookup: CDR1 MNHEY, CDR2 SVGAGI. V usage is TRBV6-5 and J usage is TRBJ2-3; 8 bases agree with TRBD2. What was sequenced was PBMCs. The clonotype comes from a man aged 50-60 years in good health and CMV-seronegative. CDR3 in amino acids: CASSWRGDTDTQYF. In DNA, the CDR3 is TGTGCCAGCTCTTGGCGGGGGGACACAGATACGCAGTATTTT.